The 28 T cell receptor beta chains listed next were all sequenced from one sample in a study of CD8 T cells in Susac syndrome. RNA in amounts of roughly 0.5 to 1 ug was reverse transcribed with random hexamers. TCRdb called the immunoSEQ multiplex PCR reads again in MiXCR, with one record for every CDR3 protein. The data contain tens of thousands of distinct CDR3 sequences, approximately 95% of them seen just once; the ten biggest clones take up about 0.45%. The specimen sequenced was CD8+ T cells from PBMCs. All receptors come from a human donor with Susac syndrome.

This sequence joins TRBV29-1 and TRBJ2-3; maybe TRBD1 (6 bases). Germline assignment: CDR1 SQVTM and CDR2 ANQGSEA. The CDR3 sequence is 13 residues long. The ends were cut back, 4 bases at V and 8 bases at J, with 16 bases in the middle. The CDR3 coding sequence is TGCAGCGTTGGGCCCCAGGGGATCGGTACGCAGTATTTT. It codes for CSVGPQGIGTQYF.

This chain connects TRBV5-6 to TRBJ2-5; perhaps TRBD1 as D (5 bases). The CDR3 consists of 15 residues. V lost 2 bases to trimming and J lost 1 base, with 12 bases between them. The germline gives CDR1 SGHDT, CDR2 YYEEEE. CDR3: CASSFGAAPQETQYF. For the CDR3, the DNA is TGTGCCAGCAGCTTTGGGGCGGCCCCCCAAGAGACCCAGTACTTC.

The V and J genes are TRBV7-2 and TRBJ1-1, with D perhaps TRBD1 (5 bases). The V and J ends lost 5 bases and 5 bases respectively, with 9 bases between them. The germline V gene has CDR1 SGHTA and CDR2 FQGNSA. The CDR3 runs 12 residues. The DNA of the CDR3 is TGTGCCAGCAGCCCTTGGGGGACTGAAGCTTTCTTT. Residues: CASSPWGTEAFF.

The chain combines TRBV9 with TRBJ1-4; D gene uncertain. V dropped 4 bases and J dropped 0 bases, with 10 bases sitting between them. This CDR3 comprises 15 residues. Germline loops: CDR1 SGDLS, CDR2 YYNGEE. CDR3 amino acids: CASSRRQTTNEKLFF. The CDR3 DNA is TGTGCCAGCAGCCGTCGCCAGACAACTAATGAAAAACTGTTTTTT.

CDR3 bases: TGTGCCTCCGTCGGGGATAGCACAGATACGCAGTATTTT. Translation: CASVGDSTDTQYF. The chain links TRBV30 to TRBJ2-3; TRBD2 is a possible D gene (5 bases). Germline CDR1 and CDR2: GTSNPN and SVGIG (reference sequence). V was shortened by 7 bases and J by 0 bases, with 11 bases between the two germline ends. The CDR3 length is 13 residues.

The chain recombines TRBV13 with TRBJ1-2; weak D call: TRBD1 (6 bases). V shed 5 bases and J shed 7 bases, with 20 bases lying between them. The germline CDR1 and CDR2 sequences are PRHDT and FYEKMQ (reference sequence). There are 15 residues in the CDR3. As DNA, the CDR3 is TGTGCCAGCAGCAAGTGGGGGGGCACCGAGGGTGGCTACACCTTC. It encodes CASSKWGGTEGGYTF.

V gene TRBV18 combines with J gene TRBJ1-1; D uncertain. In germline, CDR1 is KGHSH, CDR2 LQKENI. Trimming took 3 bases from V and 1 from J, leaving 12 bases between them. This CDR3 contains 15 residues. Written as DNA, the CDR3 is TGTGCCAGCTCACCCCCCTGGACGGGGAACACTGAAGCTTTCTTT. Encoded protein: CASSPPWTGNTEAFF.

The J gene is TRBJ2-1, the V gene TRBV15; D remains ambiguous. V shed 4 bases and J shed 4 bases, with 5 bases lying between them. Germline V lookup: CDR1 LNHNV, CDR2 YYDKDF (reference sequence). The CDR3 has 12 amino acids. This chain's CDR3 is CATSTGYNEQFF. Written as DNA, the CDR3 is TGTGCCACCAGCACAGGATACAATGAGCAGTTCTTC.

This sequence joins TRBV13 and TRBJ2-5; 9 nucleotides match TRBD2. Trimming at V came to 3 bases and at J to 3 bases, leaving 5 bases not matched to a gene. This CDR3 spans 15 amino acids. Germline V gene sequence: CDR1 PRHDT, CDR2 FYEKMQ (reference sequence). Here the CDR3 DNA reads TGTGCCAGCAGCTTGCCGACTAGCGGTGAAGAGACCCAGTACTTC. Amino acids: CASSLPTSGEETQYF.

V gene TRBV5-6 combines with J gene TRBJ1-2; D gene unclear. V was trimmed by 3 bases and J by 0 bases, leaving 9 bases between them. The germline V gene encodes CDR1 SGHDT and CDR2 YYEEEE. The CDR3 spans 14 residues. CDR3 residues: CASSSAEANYGYTF. The CDR3 region has the DNA TGTGCCAGCAGCTCCGCCGAAGCTAACTATGGCTACACCTTC.

This sequence joins TRBV30 and TRBJ1-2; TRBD1 aligns across 7 bases. The CDR3 length is 12 residues. Germline V gene data show CDR1 as GTSNPN and CDR2 as SVGIG (reference sequence). After removal of 7 bases from V and 8 bases from J, the junction contained 10 bases not matched to a gene. The DNA for the CDR3 is TGTGCCTCCTCGACAGGGATACTAGGCTACACCTTC. It encodes CASSTGILGYTF.

The chain couples TRBV4-1 to TRBJ2-3, with D possibly TRBD1 on 5 matching bases. V was trimmed by 2 bases and J by 13 bases, leaving 19 bases between them. Germline V gene sequence: CDR1 MGHRA, CDR2 YSYEKL. The CDR3 has 14 amino acids. CDR3: CASSQYSTGFEEYF. Written as DNA, the CDR3 is TGCGCCAGCAGCCAATACTCAACAGGCTTTGAGGAGTATTTT.

The rearrangement uses TRBV11-2 and TRBJ1-1; D is unresolved. The ends were cut back, 5 bases at V and 2 bases at J, with 6 bases in the middle. Germline V gene data show CDR1 as SGHAT and CDR2 as FQNNGV. This CDR3 has 12 residues. The CDR3 here is CASSPDNTEAFF. The CDR3 nucleotides are TGTGCCAGCAGCCCGGATAACACTGAAGCTTTCTTT.

This chain uses TRBV7-9 with TRBJ2-7, with 13 bases matching TRBD2. Germline V lookup: CDR1 SEHNR, CDR2 FQNEAQ (reference sequence). V gave up 8 bases and J gave up 2 bases; unmatched junction bases: 9. CDR3 size: 16 residues. The CDR3 loop reads CASSLAGGPETYEQYF. CDR3 nucleotide sequence: TGTGCCAGCTCACTAGCGGGAGGGCCTGAGACCTACGAGCAGTACTTC.

This chain connects TRBV4-1 to TRBJ1-1; unclear D gene. This CDR3 comprises 15 residues. Trimming took off 1 base at V and 4 bases at J, with 13 bases between the two ends. Per the germline V gene, CDR1 is MGHRA and CDR2 is YSYEKL. CDR3 region: CASSQVDLSGTEAFF. The DNA for the CDR3 is TGCGCCAGCAGCCAAGTCGATCTTAGCGGCACTGAAGCTTTCTTT.

This chain links TRBV6-6 with TRBJ2-1, with 10 bases that match TRBD2. The V gene's germline CDR1 is MNHNY and CDR2 SVGAGI (reference sequence). Germline trimming cut 7 bases from V and 3 bases from J; bases unmatched to any gene: 3. This CDR3 has 14 amino acids. The CDR3 reads CASNRTSGYNEQFF. CDR3 coding DNA: TGTGCCAGCAACCGGACTAGCGGCTACAATGAGCAGTTCTTC.

The rearrangement links TRBV29-1 to TRBJ2-7, with 7 bases fitting TRBD1. Germline loops: CDR1 SQVTM, CDR2 ANQGSEA. Trimming cost V 3 bases and J 3 bases; bases outside gene matches: 8. There are 14 residues in the CDR3. The CDR3 loop is CSVDSGTEFYEQYF. CDR3 sequence (DNA): TGCAGCGTTGACTCCGGGACAGAGTTCTACGAGCAGTACTTC.

The CDR3 DNA follows: TGTGCCACCAGCAGGTCCGGTCGGGAGCAGTACTTC. Protein product: CATSRSGREQYF. V is TRBV15 and J is TRBJ2-7, with D hard to call. V dropped 3 bases and J dropped 7 bases, with 10 bases sitting between them. The CDR3 totals 12 residues. CDR1 and CDR2 from the germline V gene are LNHNV and YYDKDF (reference sequence).

The chain links TRBV11-3 to TRBJ2-1; 9 nucleotides agree with TRBD2. The CDR3 consists of 16 residues. Per the germline V gene, CDR1 is SGHNT and CDR2 is YENEEA. V was pared by 5 bases and J by 1 base, with 6 bases of the junction left unmatched. CDR3 loop: CASSPSSGSSYNEQFF. CDR3 nucleotides: TGTGCCAGCAGCCCAAGTAGCGGGAGTTCCTACAATGAGCAGTTCTTC.

The CDR3 DNA sequence: TGCAGCGTCGCCAGCGGGAGCTCCTACGAGCAGTACTTC. It translates to CSVASGSSYEQYF. This chain joins TRBV29-1 and TRBJ2-7; 8 bases match TRBD2. This CDR3 contains 13 residues. V lost 6 bases, J lost 0 bases, and 4 bases stayed unmatched. Germline assignment: CDR1 SQVTM and CDR2 ANQGSEA.

This chain connects TRBV9 to TRBJ1-2, with no clear D. The CDR3 runs 14 residues. With 7 bases removed from V and 3 bases from J, the gap between germline ends came to 16 bases. Germline-derived CDR1 and CDR2 are SGDLS and YYNGEE. In nucleotides, the CDR3 is TGTGCCAGCGCCCGGGGTGGGGAAGACTATGGCTACACCTTC. It translates to CASARGGEDYGYTF.

The V call is TRBV27, the J call TRBJ2-1; the D gene is possibly TRBD2 (5 bases). CDR3 length equals 15 residues. CDR1 and CDR2 (germline): MNHEY, SMNVEV (reference sequence). Deletions cut 3 bases from V and 2 bases from J, with 11 bases between. CDR3 loop: CASSFGVRTYNEQFF. The DNA for the CDR3 is TGTGCCAGCAGTTTCGGGGTAAGGACCTACAATGAGCAGTTCTTC.

This chain links TRBV28 with TRBJ2-3; D is unresolved. The CDR3 runs 14 residues. The V and J ends lost 3 bases and 2 bases respectively, with 9 bases between them. Looked up from germline, CDR1 is MDHEN and CDR2 is SYDVKM. Written as DNA, the CDR3 is TGTGCCAGCAGTTTTGAAGGCGACACAGATACGCAGTATTTT. This gives the protein CASSFEGDTDTQYF.

V and J are TRBV4-2 and TRBJ2-3; D not certain. V shed 0 bases and J shed 0 bases, with 7 bases lying between them. The V gene's germline CDR1 is LGHNA and CDR2 YNFKEQ. The CDR3 consists of 15 residues. The CDR3 reads CASSQEGPSTDTQYF. The CDR3 DNA follows: TGTGCCAGCAGCCAAGAAGGCCCTAGCACAGATACGCAGTATTTT.

The count of this clonotype is one. The gene calls are TRBV4-2 and TRBJ2-7; 8 nucleotides agree with TRBD2. CDR1 is LGHNA, CDR2 YNFKEQ, per germline. The CDR3 covers 19 residues. V shed 3 bases and J 2 bases; nucleotides not matched to a gene: 18. The CDR3, as DNA: TGTGCCAGCAGCCACCTGAGGAGCGGGGGACGGGGGTCGCCCTACGAGCAGTACTTC. Its translation: CASSHLRSGGRGSPYEQYF.

This chain's CDR3 is CASSQESGLYGYTF. CDR3 in DNA: TGCGCCAGCAGCCAAGAGTCAGGACTTTATGGCTACACCTTC. The chain carries TRBV4-3 and TRBJ1-2; the D is unclear. Germline V gene sequence: CDR1 LGHNA, CDR2 YSLEER. Trimming removed 0 bases from V and 5 bases from J, with 10 bases in between. There are 14 residues in the CDR3.

This clonotype was seen once. The chain links TRBV15 to TRBJ1-1; TRBD1 matches at 7 bases. Per germline, CDR1 LNHNV and CDR2 YYDKDF (reference sequence). CDR3 length: 14 amino acids. Unmatched junction bases numbered 2, after V lost 3 bases and J lost 1 base. CDR3 region: CATSSDRANTEAFF. In DNA form, the CDR3 reads TGTGCCACCAGCAGTGACAGGGCGAACACTGAAGCTTTCTTT.

The V and J genes are TRBV14 and TRBJ2-3, with 7 bases lining up with TRBD1. Germline assignment: CDR1 SGHDN and CDR2 FVKESK. Germline trimming cut 3 bases from V and 6 bases from J; bases unmatched to any gene: 3. The CDR3 is made up of 13 amino acids. CDR3 loop: CASSQGTVDTQYF. CDR3 DNA: TGTGCCAGCAGCCAGGGGACAGTCGATACGCAGTATTTT.